Detailed here is one T cell receptor (beta chain). Per germline, CDR1 LNHDA and CDR2 SQIVND (reference sequence). CDR3 size: 17 residues. Trimming left V 5 bases short and J 2 bases short, with 16 bases between. The data derive from a study of blood T cell repertoires in COVID-19. For the study at large: From the United States, Italy and Spain came samples of acute and convalescent COVID-19.

Libraries were prepared by immunoSEQ multiplex PCR; TCRdb keeps only in-frame clonotypes and omits some of them. Altogether under 250,000 clones are present, about nine tenths being singletons, with the ten largest covering roughly 1.6%. The receptor comes from an older woman who had recovered from COVID-19. V usage is TRBV19 and J usage is TRBJ2-6; possibly TRBD2 for D (6 bases). The sequenced material came from peripheral blood. The CDR3 here is CASSSQQGGTGANVLTF. DNA of the CDR3: TGTGCCAGTAGTTCCCAGCAGGGAGGAACTGGGGCCAACGTCCTGACTTTC.